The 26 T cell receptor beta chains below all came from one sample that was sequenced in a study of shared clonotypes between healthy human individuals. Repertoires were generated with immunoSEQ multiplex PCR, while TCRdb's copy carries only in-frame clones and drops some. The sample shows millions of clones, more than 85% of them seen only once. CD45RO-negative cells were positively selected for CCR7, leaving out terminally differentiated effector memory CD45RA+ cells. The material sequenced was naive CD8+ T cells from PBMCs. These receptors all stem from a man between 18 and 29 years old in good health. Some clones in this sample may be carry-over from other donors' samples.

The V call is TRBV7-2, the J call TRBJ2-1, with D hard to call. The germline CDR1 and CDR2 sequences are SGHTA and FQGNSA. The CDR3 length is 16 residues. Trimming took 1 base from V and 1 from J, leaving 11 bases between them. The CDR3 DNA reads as TGTGCCAGCAGCTTAGGCTTCGTTGCTTCCTACAATGAGCAGTTCTTC. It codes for CASSLGFVASYNEQFF.

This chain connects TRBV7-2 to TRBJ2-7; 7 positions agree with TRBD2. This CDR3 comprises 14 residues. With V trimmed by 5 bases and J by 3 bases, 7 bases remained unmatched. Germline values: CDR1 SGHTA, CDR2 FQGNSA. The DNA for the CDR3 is TGTGCCAGCAGCCCGGCACTAGCGAACTACGAGCAGTACTTC. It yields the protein CASSPALANYEQYF.

Here the CDR3 DNA reads TGTGCCAGCAGCGCCCCAGGGGGCGCGGGTGGGGCCAACGTCCTGACTTTC. This translates into CASSAPGGAGGANVLTF. The V and J genes are TRBV9 and TRBJ2-6; TRBD1 matches 8 bases. CDR1 and CDR2 from the germline V gene are SGDLS and YYNGEE. The CDR3 totals 17 residues. V dropped 3 bases and J dropped 3; count of bases not matched to a gene: 8.

The CDR3 DNA sequence: TGTGCCAGCAGTGATGGGGACAGGCTCGAGACCCAGTACTTC. Protein product: CASSDGDRLETQYF. The V and J genes are TRBV2 and TRBJ2-5; 8 nucleotides match TRBD1. The CDR3 is 14 amino acids. Germline-derived CDR1 and CDR2 are SNHLY and FYNNEI. Trimming took 3 bases from V and 5 from J; bases not matched to a gene: 5.

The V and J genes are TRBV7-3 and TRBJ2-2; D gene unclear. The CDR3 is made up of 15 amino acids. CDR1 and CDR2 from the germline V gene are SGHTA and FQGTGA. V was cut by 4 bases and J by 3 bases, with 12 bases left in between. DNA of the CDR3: TGTGCCAGCAGCTCTGCACCGGGTCACACCGGGGAGCTGTTTTTT. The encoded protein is CASSSAPGHTGELFF.

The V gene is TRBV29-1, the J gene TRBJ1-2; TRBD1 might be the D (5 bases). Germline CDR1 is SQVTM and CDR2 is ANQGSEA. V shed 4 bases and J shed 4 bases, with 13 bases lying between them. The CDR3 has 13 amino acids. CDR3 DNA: TGCAGCGTTGTAACCAGGGTCCGCTATGGCTACACCTTC. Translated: CSVVTRVRYGYTF.

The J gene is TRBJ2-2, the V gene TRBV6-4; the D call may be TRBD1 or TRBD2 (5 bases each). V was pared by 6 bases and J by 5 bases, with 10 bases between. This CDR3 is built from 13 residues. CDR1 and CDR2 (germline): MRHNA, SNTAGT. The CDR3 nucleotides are TGTGCCAGCAGACCAGGGAGAACCGGGGAGCTGTTTTTT. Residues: CASRPGRTGELFF.

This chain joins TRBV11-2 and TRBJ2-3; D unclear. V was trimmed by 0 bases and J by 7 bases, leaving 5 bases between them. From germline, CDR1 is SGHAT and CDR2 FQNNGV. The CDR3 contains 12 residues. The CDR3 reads CASSLDGYTQYF. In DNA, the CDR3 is TGTGCCAGCAGCTTAGACGGCTATACGCAGTATTTT.

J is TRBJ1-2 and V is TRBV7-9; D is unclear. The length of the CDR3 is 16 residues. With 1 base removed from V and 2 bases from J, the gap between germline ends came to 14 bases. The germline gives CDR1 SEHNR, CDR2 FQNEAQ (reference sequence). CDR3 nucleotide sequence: TGTGCCAGCAGCTTAGTCCCCGGCAGAGTGAACTATGGCTACACCTTC. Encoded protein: CASSLVPGRVNYGYTF.

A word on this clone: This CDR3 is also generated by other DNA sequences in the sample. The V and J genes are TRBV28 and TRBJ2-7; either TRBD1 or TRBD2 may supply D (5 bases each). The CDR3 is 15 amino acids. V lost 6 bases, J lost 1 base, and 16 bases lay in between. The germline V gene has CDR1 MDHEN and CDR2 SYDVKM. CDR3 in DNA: TGTGCCAGCAGATGGGGGACCGACAGTTCCTACGAGCAGTACTTC. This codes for CASRWGTDSSYEQYF.

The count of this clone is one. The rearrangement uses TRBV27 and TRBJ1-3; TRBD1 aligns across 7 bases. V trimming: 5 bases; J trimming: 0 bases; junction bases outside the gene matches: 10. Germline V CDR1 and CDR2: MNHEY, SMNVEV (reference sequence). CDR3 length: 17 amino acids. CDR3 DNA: TGTGCCAGCAGTCTACATTCCGGGACAGACTCTGGAAACACCATATATTTT. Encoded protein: CASSLHSGTDSGNTIYF.

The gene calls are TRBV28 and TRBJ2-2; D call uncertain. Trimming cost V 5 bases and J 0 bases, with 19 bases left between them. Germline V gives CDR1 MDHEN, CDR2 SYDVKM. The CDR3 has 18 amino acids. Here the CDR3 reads CASSPPVGKITNTGELFF. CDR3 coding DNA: TGTGCCAGCAGTCCGCCCGTTGGGAAGATAACGAACACCGGGGAGCTGTTTTTT.

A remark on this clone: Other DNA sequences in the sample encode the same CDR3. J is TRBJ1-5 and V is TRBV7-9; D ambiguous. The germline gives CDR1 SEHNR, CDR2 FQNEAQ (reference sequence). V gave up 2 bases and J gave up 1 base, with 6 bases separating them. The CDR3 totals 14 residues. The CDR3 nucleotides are TGTGCCAGCAGCTTATCGTTGAGCAATCAGCCCCAGCATTTT. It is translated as CASSLSLSNQPQHF.

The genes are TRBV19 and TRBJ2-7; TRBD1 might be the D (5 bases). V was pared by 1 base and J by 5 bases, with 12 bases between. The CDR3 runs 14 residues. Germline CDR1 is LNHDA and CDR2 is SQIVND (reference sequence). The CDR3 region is CASSIGRAADEQYF. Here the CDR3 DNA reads TGTGCCAGTAGTATAGGCAGGGCGGCTGACGAGCAGTACTTC.

The CDR3 DNA reads TGCGCCAGCAGCCAGGGAATTGGTTACGAGCAGTACTTC. This translates into CASSQGIGYEQYF. The V and J genes are TRBV5-1 and TRBJ2-7; D perhaps matches TRBD1 (5 bases). The CDR3 is made up of 13 amino acids. Germline V lookup: CDR1 SGHRS, CDR2 YFSETQ. V was trimmed by 4 bases and J by 4 bases, leaving 12 bases between them.

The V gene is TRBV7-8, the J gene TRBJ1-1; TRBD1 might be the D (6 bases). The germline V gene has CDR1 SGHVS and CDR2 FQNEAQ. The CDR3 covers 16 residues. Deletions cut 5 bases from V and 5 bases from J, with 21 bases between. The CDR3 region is CASSHKRDTGGTEAFF. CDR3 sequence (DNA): TGTGCCAGCAGCCACAAACGGGACACTGGAGGGACTGAAGCTTTCTTT. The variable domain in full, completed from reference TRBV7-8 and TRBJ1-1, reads GAGVSQSPRYKVAKRGQDVALRCDPISGHVSLFWYQQALGQGPEFLTYFQNEAQLDKSGLPSDRFFAERPEGSVSTLKIQRTQQEDSAVYLCASSHKRDTGGTEAFFGQGTRLTVV.

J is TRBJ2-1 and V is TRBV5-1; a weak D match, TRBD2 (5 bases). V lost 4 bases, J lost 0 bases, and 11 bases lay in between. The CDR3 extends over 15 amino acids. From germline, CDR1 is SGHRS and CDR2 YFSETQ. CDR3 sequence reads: CASSENRGSYNEQFF. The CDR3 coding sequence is TGCGCCAGCAGCGAGAATCGGGGCTCCTACAATGAGCAGTTCTTC. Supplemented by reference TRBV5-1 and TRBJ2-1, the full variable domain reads KAGVTQTPRYLIKTRGQQVTLSCSPISGHRSVSWYQQTPGQGLQFLFEYFSETQRNKGNFPGRFSGRQFSNSRSEMNVSTLELGDSALYLCASSENRGSYNEQFFGPGTRLTVL.

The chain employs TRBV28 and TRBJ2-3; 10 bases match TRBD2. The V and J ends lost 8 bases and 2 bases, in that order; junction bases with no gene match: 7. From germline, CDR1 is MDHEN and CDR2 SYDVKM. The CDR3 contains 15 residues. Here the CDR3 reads CASFGLAGDTDTQYF. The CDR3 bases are TGTGCCAGCTTTGGGCTAGCGGGGGACACAGATACGCAGTATTTT.

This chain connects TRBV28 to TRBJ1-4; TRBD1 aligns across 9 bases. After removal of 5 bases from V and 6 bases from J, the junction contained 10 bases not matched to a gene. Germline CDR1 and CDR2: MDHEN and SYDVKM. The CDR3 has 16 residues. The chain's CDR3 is CASSQTLTGGDEKLFF. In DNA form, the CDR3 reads TGTGCCAGCAGTCAGACCTTGACAGGGGGGGATGAAAAACTGTTTTTT. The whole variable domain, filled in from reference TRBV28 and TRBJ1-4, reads DVKVTQSSRYLVKRTGEKVFLECVQDMDHENMFWYRQDPGLGLRLIYFSYDVKMKEKGDIPEGYSVSREKKERFSLILESASTNQTSMYLCASSQTLTGGDEKLFFGSGTQLSVL.

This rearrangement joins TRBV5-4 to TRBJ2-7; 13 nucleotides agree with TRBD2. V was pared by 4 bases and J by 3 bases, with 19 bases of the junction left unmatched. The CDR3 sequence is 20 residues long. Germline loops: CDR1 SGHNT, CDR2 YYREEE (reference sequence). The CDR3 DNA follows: TGTGCCAGCAGCCGTGGACTAGCGGGAGAGAAGATTACTACGGGCTACGAGCAGTACTTC. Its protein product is CASSRGLAGEKITTGYEQYF.

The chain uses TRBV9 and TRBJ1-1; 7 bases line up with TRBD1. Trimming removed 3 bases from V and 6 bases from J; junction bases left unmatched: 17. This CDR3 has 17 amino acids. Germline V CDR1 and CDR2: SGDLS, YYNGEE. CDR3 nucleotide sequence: TGTGCCAGCAGCGCGAACCCTACAGGGGATTGGGACTCTGAAGCTTTCTTT. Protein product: CASSANPTGDWDSEAFF.

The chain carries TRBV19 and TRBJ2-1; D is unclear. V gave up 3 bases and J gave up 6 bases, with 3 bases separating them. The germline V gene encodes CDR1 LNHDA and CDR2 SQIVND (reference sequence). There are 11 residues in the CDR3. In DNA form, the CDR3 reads TGTGCCAGTAGTATGTTCAATGAGCAGTTCTTC. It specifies CASSMFNEQFF.

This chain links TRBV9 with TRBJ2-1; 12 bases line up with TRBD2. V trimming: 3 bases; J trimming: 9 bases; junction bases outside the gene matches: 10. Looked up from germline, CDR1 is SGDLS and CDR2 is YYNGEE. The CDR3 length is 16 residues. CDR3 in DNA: TGTGCCAGCAGCGAACCGACTAGCGGGAGCCAGGGTGAGCAGTTCTTC. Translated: CASSEPTSGSQGEQFF.

CDR3 in DNA: TGTGCCAGCAGCTTGTTACCTGACCTGGGGGAGACCCAGTACTTC. Translation: CASSLLPDLGETQYF. V gene TRBV7-6 combines with J gene TRBJ2-5, with D uncertain. Germline V lookup: CDR1 SGHVS, CDR2 FNYEAQ. The CDR3 is 15 residues long. Trimming left V 3 bases short and J 5 bases short, with 16 bases between.

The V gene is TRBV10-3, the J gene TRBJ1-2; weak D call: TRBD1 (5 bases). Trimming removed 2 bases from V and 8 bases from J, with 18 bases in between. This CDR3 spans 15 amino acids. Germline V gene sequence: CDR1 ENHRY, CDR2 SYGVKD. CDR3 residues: CAISEEARPGYGYTF. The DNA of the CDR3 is TGTGCCATCAGTGAGGAGGCCCGGCCAGGGTACGGCTACACCTTC.

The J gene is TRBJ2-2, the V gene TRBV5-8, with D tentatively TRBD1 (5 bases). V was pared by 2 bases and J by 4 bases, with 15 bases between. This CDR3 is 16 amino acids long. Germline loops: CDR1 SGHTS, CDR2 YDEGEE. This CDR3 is CASSFRQGLSTGELFF. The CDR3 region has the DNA TGTGCCAGCAGCTTCCGGCAGGGTTTAAGCACCGGGGAGCTGTTTTTT.